This T cell receptor beta chain derives from a study of blood T cells in healthy people across ages. Study outcomes and limitations: Researchers report that TCR beta diversity correlated strongly with naive T cell percentage.

Individuals who donated were healthy Caucasians from Russia aged roughly 6 to 90. For the second PCR, which ran for roughly 7 to 11 cycles, a sample-barcoded 5' primer and a J-beta primer mix were used. CDR3-containing paired-end reads numbering at least 2.5 million came from each sample. TCRdb fed the 5' RACE reads into MiXCR, producing one record per CDR3 protein. The table records roughly 680,000 distinct CDR3 sequences, 20% to 25% of them present only once. This clonotype was counted a few times. Antigen unknown. The ends lost 1 base at V and 0 bases at J; junction bases unmatched: 3. This CDR3 contains 16 residues. Germline lookup yields CDR1 SEHNR and CDR2 FQNEAQ (reference sequence).

Sequencing used blood. The chain combines TRBV7-9 with TRBJ2-1; 7 bases fit TRBD2. The source of this sequence is a man in his sixties or seventies in good health. The DNA of the CDR3 is TGTGCCAGCAGCTTAGTAGGGGAGGGCTCCTACAATGAGCAGTTCTTC. It translates to CASSLVGEGSYNEQFF.